The 21 T cell receptor beta chains below all came from one sample that was sequenced in a study of shared clonotypes between healthy human individuals. The repertoire was sequenced with immunoSEQ multiplex PCR; TCRdb's copy has only in-frame clones and lacks some. The table lists about 96,000 clones, approximately 70% of them singletons. Sequences were obtained from memory CD8+ T cells sorted from blood. Indicated subset: CD45RO+ cells pooled with CCR7-negative TemRA cells. The receptors were gathered from a man aged 25 to 40 in good health.

This clone showed up just once. The chain employs TRBV6-1 and TRBJ2-3; perhaps D is TRBD1 or TRBD2 (5 bases each). With 4 bases removed from V and 1 base from J, the gap between germline ends came to 12 bases. This CDR3 is built from 15 residues. Germline V gene sequence: CDR1 MNHNS, CDR2 SASEGT. CDR3 nucleotides: TGTGCCAGCAGTGTCAGAGGGGCTCGCACAGATACGCAGTATTTT. Its protein product is CASSVRGARTDTQYF.

CDR3 in amino acids: CASSPGSQSDTQYF. CDR3 DNA sequence: TGTGCCAGCAGTCCCGGCTCCCAATCAGATACGCAGTATTTT. The chain carries TRBV6-5 and TRBJ2-3; D is ambiguous. The CDR3 sequence is 14 residues long. The V gene's germline CDR1 is MNHEY and CDR2 SVGAGI. V lost 5 bases to trimming and J lost 4 bases, with 13 bases between them.

This clone has just a few counts. The gene calls are TRBV4-3 and TRBJ2-2; 8 bases are a match to TRBD2. CDR1 is LGHNA and CDR2 is YSLEER in the germline V gene. This CDR3 is built from 18 residues. The V segment lost 4 bases and the J segment 1 base; nucleotides outside the gene matches: 11. As DNA, the CDR3 is TGCGCCAGCAGCCCAAAAACAGACAGCGGGAGGAACACCGGGGAGCTGTTTTTT. The encoded protein is CASSPKTDSGRNTGELFF.

This clone occurred once. This chain uses TRBV7-2 with TRBJ2-7, with 10 bases that match TRBD2. This CDR3 has 16 residues. Germline CDR1 reads SGHTA; CDR2 reads FQGNSA. Trimming at V came to 5 bases and at J to 4 bases, leaving 11 bases not matched to a gene. CDR3: CASSPIPLAGMYEQYF. The CDR3 DNA reads TGTGCCAGCAGCCCGATTCCACTAGCGGGAATGTACGAGCAGTACTTC.

The chain's CDR3 is CASSEIGRPSSGANVLTF. The CDR3 bases are TGTGCCAGCAGTGAAATAGGCAGGCCGAGCTCTGGGGCCAACGTCCTGACTTTC. This chain uses TRBV6-1 with TRBJ2-6; D unclear. Germline V gene lookup returns CDR1 MNHNS and CDR2 SASEGT. The CDR3 covers 18 residues. V was pared by 2 bases and J by 0 bases, with 14 bases between.

This clone has a single count. The chain combines TRBV11-2 with TRBJ1-2; unclear D gene. The CDR3 runs to 16 residues. The germline V and J ends were trimmed by 5 bases and 4 bases, with 20 bases remaining between them. The germline V gene encodes CDR1 SGHAT and CDR2 FQNNGV. CDR3 DNA: TGTGCCAGCAGCAGTTTGGCAGGATCGATCCGCTATGGCTACACCTTC. Encoded protein: CASSSLAGSIRYGYTF.

This clone occurred a few times. The V and J genes are TRBV9 and TRBJ2-1, with D tentatively TRBD2 (6 bases). This CDR3 comprises 11 residues. Germline V gene sequence: CDR1 SGDLS, CDR2 YYNGEE. V lost 4 bases and J lost 10, with 9 bases in between. This chain's CDR3 is CASSFGLEQFF. The DNA for the CDR3 is TGTGCCAGCAGCTTCGGACTAGAGCAGTTCTTC.

The chain carries TRBV9 and TRBJ2-3; 13 bases are shared with TRBD2. This CDR3 region has 19 residues. Germline CDR1 SGDLS, CDR2 YYNGEE. V shed 1 base, J shed 4 bases, and the junction held 12 bases outside the gene matches. CDR3: CASSVSPAGLAGVADTQYF. The CDR3 coding sequence is TGTGCCAGCAGCGTAAGCCCCGCCGGACTAGCGGGAGTGGCAGATACGCAGTATTTT.

V and J are TRBV6-1 and TRBJ2-5; 8 bases are shared with TRBD1. Germline V CDR1 and CDR2: MNHNS, SASEGT. V lost 1 base to trimming and J lost 5 bases; unmatched junction nucleotides: 6. The CDR3 runs 15 residues. The CDR3 here is CASSEEAGGHETQYF. The CDR3 DNA sequence: TGTGCCAGCAGTGAAGAAGCAGGGGGCCATGAGACCCAGTACTTC.

The chain recombines TRBV27 with TRBJ2-6, with D perhaps matching TRBD1 or TRBD2 (5 bases each). The CDR3 loop spans 17 amino acids. The ends were cut back, 3 bases at V and 0 bases at J, with 12 bases in the middle. Germline V gene sequence: CDR1 MNHEY, CDR2 SMNVEV (reference sequence). This CDR3 is CASSFIRGDSGANVLTF. The CDR3 DNA sequence: TGTGCCAGCAGTTTTATTCGAGGGGACTCTGGGGCCAACGTCCTGACTTTC.

The CDR3 region has the DNA TGTGCCAGCAGCTTAGCGGGGGGCTCTGGGGCCTACGAGCAGTACTTC. This sequence encodes CASSLAGGSGAYEQYF. The rearrangement uses TRBV11-2 and TRBJ2-7, with a possible D match to TRBD2 (7 bases). V was cut by 1 base and J by 2 bases, with 15 bases left in between. The V gene's germline CDR1 is SGHAT and CDR2 FQNNGV. The CDR3 runs 16 residues.

The chain carries TRBV5-5 and TRBJ2-7; TRBD1 agrees at 9 bases. From germline, CDR1 is SGHKS and CDR2 YYEKEE (reference sequence). The CDR3 is 15 amino acids. Trimming removed 5 bases from V and 4 bases from J; junction bases left unmatched: 10. The CDR3 bases are TGTGCCAGCAGTTTAAACGGGGGACAGGGTTACGAGCAGTACTTC. Translated, it gives CASSLNGGQGYEQYF.

This clone was recorded only once. CDR3 coding DNA: TGCGCCAGCAGCCACCTAGCGGGAGGTAAAGAGACCCAGTACTTC. Translating gives CASSHLAGGKETQYF. V usage is TRBV4-1 and J usage is TRBJ2-5; TRBD2 matches at 11 bases. From germline, CDR1 is MGHRA and CDR2 YSYEKL. Unmatched junction bases numbered 3, after V lost 3 bases and J lost 3 bases. This CDR3 contains 15 residues.

In regard to this clone: The junction shows a germline mismatch at one end, possibly a read error. This chain uses TRBV6-1 with TRBJ2-3, with 9 bases fitting TRBD1. This CDR3 region has 15 residues. Germline lookup yields CDR1 MNHNS and CDR2 SASEGT. The CDR3 DNA reads TGTGCCATCAGTGAGGGGACAGGGCACACAGATACGCAGTATTTT. Its protein product is CAISEGTGHTDTQYF.

There are a few counts of this clone. The J gene is TRBJ1-1, the V gene TRBV27, with TRBD1 matching over 7 bases. J was trimmed by 3 bases and V by 4 bases; bases with no gene match: 2. The V gene's germline CDR1 is MNHEY and CDR2 SMNVEV (reference sequence). The CDR3 has 13 residues. CDR3 residues: CASSSTGYTEAFF. CDR3 coding DNA: TGTGCCAGCAGTTCGACAGGGTACACTGAAGCTTTCTTT.

This chain connects TRBV7-9 to TRBJ2-2, with D uncertain. In germline, CDR1 is SEHNR, CDR2 FQNEAQ (reference sequence). Between the trimmed V and J ends, which lost 5 bases and 1 base, there was a span of 5 bases. The CDR3 consists of 13 residues. The CDR3 loop is CASSPQNTGELFF. DNA for the CDR3: TGTGCCAGCAGCCCCCAGAACACCGGGGAGCTGTTTTTT.

The chain couples TRBV4-2 to TRBJ1-2; D uncertain. Per the germline V gene, CDR1 is LGHNA and CDR2 is YNFKEQ. Deletions cut 0 bases from V and 8 bases from J, with 19 bases between. The CDR3 extends over 16 amino acids. CDR3 bases: TGTGCCAGCAGCCAAGAGGCAGGTAGAGAGTTGGCCGGCTACACCTTC. Its translation is CASSQEAGRELAGYTF.

The chain combines TRBV7-8 with TRBJ2-3; 9 bases agree with TRBD2. There are 15 residues in the CDR3. The V gene's germline CDR1 is SGHVS and CDR2 FQNEAQ. V trimming: 4 bases; J trimming: 6 bases; junction bases outside the gene matches: 8. Written as DNA, the CDR3 is TGTGCCAGCAGCTCAGCAGAGCGGGAGGTGGATACGCAGTATTTT. Encoded protein: CASSSAEREVDTQYF.

The genes are TRBV6-1 and TRBJ1-5; a possible D gene is TRBD1 (5 bases). Trimming left V 0 bases short and J 3 bases short, with 9 bases between. CDR1 and CDR2 from the germline V gene are MNHNS and SASEGT. The CDR3 totals 15 residues. In nucleotides, the CDR3 is TGTGCCAGCAGTGAAGCAGGGGTTTTCAATCAGCCCCAGCATTTT. It specifies CASSEAGVFNQPQHF.

The genes are TRBV7-6 and TRBJ2-2; 8 bases fit TRBD2. CDR1 and CDR2 (germline): SGHVS, FNYEAQ. This CDR3 spans 16 amino acids. Trimming cost V 5 bases and J 1 base; bases outside gene matches: 6. The CDR3 DNA reads TGTGCCAGCAGCCTGATCAGCGGGAGGAACACCGGGGAGCTGTTTTTT. Translation gives CASSLISGRNTGELFF. The complete variable domain, with remaining parts taken from reference TRBV7-6 and TRBJ2-2, reads GAGVSQSPRYKVTKRGQDVALRCDPISGHVSLYWYRQALGQGPEFLTYFNYEAQQDKSGLPNDRFSAERPEGSISTLTIQRTEQRDSAMYRCASSLISGRNTGELFFGEGSRLTVL.

This clone was detected only a few times. The chain uses TRBV10-2 and TRBJ2-1, with TRBD2 identical over 10 bases. This CDR3 spans 14 amino acids. The V gene end was trimmed by 5 bases and the J gene end by 7 bases; junction bases not matched to a gene: 5. CDR1 and CDR2 (germline): WSHSY, SAAADI. The DNA of the CDR3 is TGCGCCAGCAGTACTAGCGGGATAGGAAATGAGCAGTTCTTC. Translated: CASSTSGIGNEQFF.